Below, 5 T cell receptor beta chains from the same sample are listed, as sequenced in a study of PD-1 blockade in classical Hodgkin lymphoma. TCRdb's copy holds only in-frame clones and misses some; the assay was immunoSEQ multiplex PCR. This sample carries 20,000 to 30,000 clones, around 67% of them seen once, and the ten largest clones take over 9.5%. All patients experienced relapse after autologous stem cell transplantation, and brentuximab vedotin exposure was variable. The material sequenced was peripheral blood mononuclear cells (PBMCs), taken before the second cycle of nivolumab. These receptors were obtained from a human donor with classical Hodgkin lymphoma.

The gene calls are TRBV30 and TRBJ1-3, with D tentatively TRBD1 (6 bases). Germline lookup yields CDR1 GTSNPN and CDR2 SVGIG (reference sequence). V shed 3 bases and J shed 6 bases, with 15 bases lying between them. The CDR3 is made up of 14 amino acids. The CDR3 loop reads CAWSLGGTSNTIYF. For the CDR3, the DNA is TGTGCCTGGAGCTTAGGGGGGACGTCAAACACCATATATTTT.

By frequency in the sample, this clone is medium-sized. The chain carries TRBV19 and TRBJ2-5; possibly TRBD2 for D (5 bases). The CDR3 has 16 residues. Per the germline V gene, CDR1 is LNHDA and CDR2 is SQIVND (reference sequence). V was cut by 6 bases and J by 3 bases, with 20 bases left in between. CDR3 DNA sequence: TGTGCCAGTAGCCAAACGGGTGGACTCGTTGAAGAGACCCAGTACTTC. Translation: CASSQTGGLVEETQYF.

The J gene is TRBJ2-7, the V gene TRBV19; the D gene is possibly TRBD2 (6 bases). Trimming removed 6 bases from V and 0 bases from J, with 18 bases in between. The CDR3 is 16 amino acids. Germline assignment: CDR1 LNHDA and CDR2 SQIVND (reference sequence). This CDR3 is CASRESTGLSSYEQYF. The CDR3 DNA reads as TGTGCCAGTAGGGAGTCCACGGGACTGAGCTCCTACGAGCAGTACTTC.

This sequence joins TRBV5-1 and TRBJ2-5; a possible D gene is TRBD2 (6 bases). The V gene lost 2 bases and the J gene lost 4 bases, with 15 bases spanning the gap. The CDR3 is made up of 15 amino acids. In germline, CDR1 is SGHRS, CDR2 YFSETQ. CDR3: CASSFSGTGGETQYF. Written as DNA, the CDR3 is TGCGCCAGCAGCTTTAGCGGCACTGGGGGAGAGACCCAGTACTTC.

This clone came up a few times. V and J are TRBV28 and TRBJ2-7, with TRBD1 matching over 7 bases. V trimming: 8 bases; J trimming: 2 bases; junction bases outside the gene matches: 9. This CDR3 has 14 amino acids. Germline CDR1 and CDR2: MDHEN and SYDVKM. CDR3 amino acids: CASGLGQSPYEQYF. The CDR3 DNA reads TGTGCCAGCGGATTGGGACAGTCACCCTACGAGCAGTACTTC.